These 26 T cell receptor beta chains were sequenced from one sample in a study of blood T cell repertoires in COVID-19 (dated by TCRdb to 2018 to 2021). The library was built by means of the immunoSEQ multiplex PCR assay. Not all clones reach the TCRdb copy of this immuneACCESS table, which keeps in-frame sequences only. Checked studies attribute under half of the gap to unresolved V genes and leave the rest unexplained. The sample table lists over 150,000 clones, roughly nine tenths of them with a count of one. The ten largest clones capture around 0.55% of the sample. Source material: peripheral blood. These receptor sequences come from a middle-aged man with acute or convalescent COVID-19.

The chain couples TRBV5-1 to TRBJ2-3; 10 bases fit TRBD2. Germline loops: CDR1 SGHRS, CDR2 YFSETQ. Trimming cost V 4 bases and J 4 bases; bases outside gene matches: 12. The CDR3 is 17 residues long. The CDR3 DNA follows: TGCGCCAGCAGCCCTCCTTCCCCTAGCGGGAGTGCAGATACGCAGTATTTT. As protein: CASSPPSPSGSADTQYF.

The chain combines TRBV5-5 with TRBJ1-3; D is perhaps TRBD1 (6 bases). The CDR3 spans 15 residues. CDR1 is SGHKS and CDR2 is YYEKEE in the germline V gene (reference sequence). Trimming left V 2 bases short and J 0 bases short, with 9 bases between. The CDR3 coding sequence is TGTGCCAGCAGCTTTGAACAGGGCTCTGGAAACACCATATATTTT. Amino acid sequence: CASSFEQGSGNTIYF.

J is TRBJ1-5 and V is TRBV4-3; D unresolved. The V and J ends lost 0 bases and 2 bases respectively, with 5 bases between them. CDR3 length: 14 amino acids. Germline CDR1 reads LGHNA; CDR2 reads YSLEER. This CDR3 is CASSQDQGNQPQHF. The CDR3, as DNA: TGCGCCAGCAGCCAAGATCAGGGCAATCAGCCCCAGCATTTT.

The chain uses TRBV3-1 (or the pseudogene TRBV3-2) and TRBJ2-2, with D uncertain. The CDR3 sequence is 14 residues long. CDR1 is LGHDT, CDR2 YNNKEL, per germline (reference sequence). Deletions cut 2 bases from V and 5 bases from J, with 9 bases between. The CDR3 bases are TGTGCCAGCAGCCAACAAGCCATAACCGGGGAGCTGTTTTTT. Translation: CASSQQAITGELFF.

The rearrangement uses TRBV6-5 and TRBJ1-5; D possibly corresponds to TRBD1 (6 bases). CDR3 length equals 13 residues. In germline, CDR1 is MNHEY, CDR2 SVGAGI. V lost 6 bases and J lost 6, with 12 bases in between. This chain's CDR3 is CASSNRVGQPQHF. The CDR3 DNA sequence: TGTGCCAGCAGCAACAGGGTCGGTCAGCCCCAGCATTTT.

V gene TRBV27 combines with J gene TRBJ1-1; 11 nucleotides align to TRBD1. The germline gives CDR1 MNHEY, CDR2 SMNVEV (reference sequence). The CDR3 is 15 amino acids. The ends lost 5 bases at V and 6 bases at J; junction bases unmatched: 8. The CDR3 reads CASSLGTGGKAEAFF. CDR3 nucleotides: TGTGCCAGCAGTCTCGGGACAGGGGGGAAAGCTGAAGCTTTCTTT.

V and J are TRBV6-1 and TRBJ2-2; possibly TRBD1 for D (5 bases). CDR1 is MNHNS, CDR2 SASEGT, per germline. Trimming left V 2 bases short and J 3 bases short, with 16 bases between. This CDR3 contains 17 residues. For the CDR3, the DNA is TGTGCCAGCAGTGAAAAGATGAGGACACGGGACACCGGGGAGCTGTTTTTT. Amino acid sequence: CASSEKMRTRDTGELFF.

This clone occurred once. The V gene is TRBV6-6, the J gene TRBJ1-3; 7 positions agree with TRBD1. The CDR3 contains 16 residues. V lost 2 bases to trimming and J lost 2 bases; unmatched junction nucleotides: 6. Germline CDR1 is MNHNY and CDR2 is SVGAGI (reference sequence). This CDR3 is CASSYLSQGAGNTIYF. The CDR3 DNA follows: TGTGCCAGCAGTTACCTCTCGCAGGGGGCTGGAAACACCATATATTTT.

The V gene is TRBV11-3, the J gene TRBJ2-3, with 8 bases fitting TRBD2. The CDR3 has 15 residues. Germline V gene data show CDR1 as SGHNT and CDR2 as YENEEA. V lost 0 bases to trimming and J lost 4 bases; unmatched junction nucleotides: 3. This CDR3 is CASSLDGGGSDTQYF. The CDR3 DNA sequence: TGTGCCAGCAGCTTAGATGGCGGGGGGTCAGATACGCAGTATTTT.

The chain uses TRBV28 and TRBJ2-1; the match to TRBD2 covers 11 bases. Germline values: CDR1 MDHEN, CDR2 SYDVKM. The CDR3 spans 16 residues. Trimming cost V 3 bases and J 1 base; bases outside gene matches: 2. Here the CDR3 reads CASSFRTSGSYNEQFF. The DNA for the CDR3 is TGTGCCAGCAGTTTTCGGACTAGCGGGTCCTACAATGAGCAGTTCTTC.

The chain joins TRBV25-1 to TRBJ2-3; 10 bases line up with TRBD1. The CDR3 has 15 amino acids. Germline values: CDR1 MGHDK, CDR2 SYGVNS. V was pared by 2 bases and J by 6 bases, with 5 bases of the junction left unmatched. The CDR3 loop reads CASSERQGAADTQYF. The DNA of the CDR3 is TGTGCCAGCAGTGAACGACAGGGGGCGGCTGATACGCAGTATTTT.

This chain joins TRBV4-2 and TRBJ2-3; 7 bases match TRBD1. From germline, CDR1 is LGHNA and CDR2 YNFKEQ. The CDR3 loop spans 15 amino acids. Trimming took 5 bases from V and 0 from J; bases not matched to a gene: 5. As DNA, the CDR3 is TGTGCCAGCAGCTCGACACAGGGGAGCACAGATACGCAGTATTTT. Its protein is CASSSTQGSTDTQYF.

This rearrangement joins TRBV10-3 to TRBJ1-2; the match to TRBD1 covers 7 bases. Trimming removed 0 bases from V and 4 bases from J; junction bases left unmatched: 2. The CDR3 totals 14 residues. Germline V lookup: CDR1 ENHRY, CDR2 SYGVKD. The CDR3 spells CAISESGQSYGYTF. The CDR3 nucleotides are TGTGCCATCAGTGAGTCGGGACAGAGCTATGGCTACACCTTC.

The chain carries TRBV19 and TRBJ1-5, with D possibly matching TRBD1 (5 bases). The germline V gene encodes CDR1 LNHDA and CDR2 SQIVND (reference sequence). There are 13 residues in the CDR3. V dropped 1 base and J dropped 7 bases, with 8 bases sitting between them. The CDR3 bases are TGTGCCAGTAGTATAGCTCGGGGGCAGCCCCAGCATTTT. Encoded protein: CASSIARGQPQHF.

CDR3 DNA: TGTGCCAGCAGTTGGAGAGCAGGACAGGCCTACGAGCAGTACTTC. Its translation is CASSWRAGQAYEQYF. The chain recombines TRBV27 with TRBJ2-7; 7 positions agree with TRBD1. V dropped 4 bases and J dropped 2; count of bases not matched to a gene: 8. The length of the CDR3 is 15 residues. Looked up from germline, CDR1 is MNHEY and CDR2 is SMNVEV (reference sequence).

This sequence joins TRBV7-8 and TRBJ1-1; D might be TRBD1 (6 bases). V lost 4 bases and J 4 bases, leaving 10 bases between the germline ends. This CDR3 is built from 13 residues. In germline, CDR1 is SGHVS, CDR2 FQNEAQ. As DNA, the CDR3 is TGTGCCAGCAGCTCAAGGGGGAGCACTGAAGCTTTCTTT. It specifies CASSSRGSTEAFF.

This sequence joins TRBV30 and TRBJ2-1; D is possibly TRBD1 (6 bases). The CDR3 spans 15 residues. Trimming removed 5 bases at V and 0 bases at J, with 14 bases between. Germline V gives CDR1 GTSNPN, CDR2 SVGIG (reference sequence). CDR3 DNA sequence: TGTGCCTGGGCCCGGGACACTTACTCCTACAATGAGCAGTTCTTC. Its protein is CAWARDTYSYNEQFF.

This CDR3 reads CASSLGGGNSPYEQYF. The CDR3 coding sequence is TGTGCCAGCAGCTTGGGGGGGGGTAACTCGCCCTACGAGCAGTACTTC. The chain employs TRBV5-4 and TRBJ2-7, with 7 positions matching TRBD2. V shed 0 bases and J 2 bases; nucleotides not matched to a gene: 8. Germline V lookup: CDR1 SGHNT, CDR2 YYREEE (reference sequence). This CDR3 spans 16 amino acids.

This clone has just one count. The gene calls are TRBV27 and TRBJ2-7; perhaps TRBD2 as D (5 bases). The CDR3 is made up of 13 amino acids. Germline V gives CDR1 MNHEY, CDR2 SMNVEV (reference sequence). V was trimmed by 4 bases and J by 2 bases, leaving 9 bases between them. Written as DNA, the CDR3 is TGTGCCAGCAGTTCCGGGAACACCTACGAGCAGTACTTC. It is translated as CASSSGNTYEQYF.

V is TRBV7-2 and J is TRBJ2-5; D may be TRBD2 (5 bases). Deletions cut 2 bases from V and 1 base from J, with 11 bases between. CDR1 and CDR2 from the germline V gene are SGHTA and FQGNSA. The CDR3 length is 15 residues. Written as DNA, the CDR3 is TGTGCCAGCAGCTTACGAGGACTCGGCCAAGAGACCCAGTACTTC. It codes for CASSLRGLGQETQYF.

V is TRBV7-2 and J is TRBJ1-4, with TRBD1 as a possible D gene (5 bases). V lost 1 base, J lost 5 bases, and 8 bases lay in between. The germline V gene encodes CDR1 SGHTA and CDR2 FQGNSA. The CDR3 extends over 14 amino acids. DNA of the CDR3: TGTGCCAGCAGCTTAGGCCGGGGGAATGAAAAACTGTTTTTT. Amino acid sequence: CASSLGRGNEKLFF.

This chain joins TRBV28 and TRBJ2-1; 9 bases are shared with TRBD2. The trim removed 10 bases at V and 9 bases at J, leaving 13 bases unmatched. Germline CDR1 reads MDHEN; CDR2 reads SYDVKM. The CDR3 length is 14 residues. CDR3 sequence: CATQTRGRGGEQFF. The CDR3 nucleotides read TGTGCCACTCAAACCCGCGGGAGGGGCGGTGAGCAGTTCTTC.

This clone was seen a handful of times. The chain joins TRBV18 to TRBJ2-1, with 9 bases identical to TRBD1. The CDR3 spans 15 residues. Germline V gene lookup returns CDR1 KGHSH and CDR2 LQKENI. The V segment lost 3 bases and the J segment 5 bases; nucleotides outside the gene matches: 5. CDR3: CASSPGTGMDNEQFF. In DNA, the CDR3 is TGTGCCAGCTCACCCGGGACAGGGATGGACAATGAGCAGTTCTTC.

This clone was recorded once. CDR3 DNA sequence: TGTGCCAGCAGCGTAGGGGACAGGGACAATGAAAAACTGTTTTTT. It encodes CASSVGDRDNEKLFF. This rearrangement joins TRBV9 to TRBJ1-4, with 9 positions matching TRBD1. V shed 0 bases, J shed 5 bases, and the junction held 2 bases outside the gene matches. Germline V gene lookup returns CDR1 SGDLS and CDR2 YYNGEE. This CDR3 is 15 amino acids long.

The gene calls are TRBV5-4 and TRBJ1-3, with 9 positions matching TRBD1. The CDR3 length is 19 residues. Per germline, CDR1 SGHNT and CDR2 YYREEE (reference sequence). V shed 3 bases, J shed 0 bases, and the junction held 13 bases outside the gene matches. This chain's CDR3 is CASSSTSGTGYNSGNTIYF. DNA of the CDR3: TGTGCCAGCAGCTCAACTTCCGGGACAGGGTATAACTCTGGAAACACCATATATTTT.

V usage is TRBV28 and J usage is TRBJ1-1; D possibly corresponds to TRBD1 (6 bases). CDR1 MDHEN and CDR2 SYDVKM come from the germline V gene. V lost 5 bases and J 7 bases, leaving 14 bases between the germline ends. The CDR3 sequence is 13 residues long. In DNA form, the CDR3 reads TGTGCCAGCAGTCAAAGCGGACAGATTGAAGCTTTCTTT. The encoded protein is CASSQSGQIEAFF.